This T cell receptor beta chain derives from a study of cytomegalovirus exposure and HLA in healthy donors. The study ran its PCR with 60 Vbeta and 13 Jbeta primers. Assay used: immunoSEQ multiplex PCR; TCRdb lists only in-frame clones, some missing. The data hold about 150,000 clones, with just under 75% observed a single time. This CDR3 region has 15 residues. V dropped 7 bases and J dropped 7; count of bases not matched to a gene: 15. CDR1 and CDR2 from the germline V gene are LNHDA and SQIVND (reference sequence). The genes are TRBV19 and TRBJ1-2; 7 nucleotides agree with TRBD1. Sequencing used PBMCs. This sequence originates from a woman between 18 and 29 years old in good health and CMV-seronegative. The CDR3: CASTRRGPKTTGYTF. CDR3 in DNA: TGTGCCAGTACCCGGAGGGGGCCCAAGACCACTGGCTACACCTTC.